This is a list of T cell receptor beta chains from one sample in a study of cytomegalovirus exposure and HLA in healthy donors. Using immunoSEQ multiplex PCR, the repertoire was profiled, and TCRdb retains in-frame clones only, with some absent. The table includes 80,000 or so clones, over 85% detected once. Input material: PBMCs. These TCRs come from a woman younger than 30 in good health and CMV-seronegative. CDR3s include the opening cysteine and the closing phenylalanine or tryptophan. Fields, in order: V gene, CDR3 length, J gene, clone size, D gene, CDR3 DNA, CDR3 protein. D genes are given only for firm matches. Where a row states a size, it is once, few, many or the class of an expanded clone; other rows omit it.

v_gene: TRBV20-1
len: 10
j_gene: TRBJ2-1
abundance: -
d_gene: -
CDR3nt: TGCAGTGCTAGGGCCAATGAGCAGTTCTTC
CDR3aa: CSARANEQFF

v_gene: TRBV27
len: 15
j_gene: TRBJ1-2
abundance: -
d_gene: TRBD1
CDR3nt: TGTGCCAGCAGTCCGCGGACAGGGAATAACTATGGCTACACCTTC
CDR3aa: CASSPRTGNNYGYTF

v_gene: TRBV6-5
len: 15
j_gene: TRBJ1-1
abundance: -
d_gene: TRBD1
CDR3nt: TGTGCCAGCAGTTACTACGAGGGGGCGAGAACTGAAGCTTTCTTT
CDR3aa: CASSYYEGARTEAFF

v_gene: TRBV19
len: 15
j_gene: TRBJ2-7
abundance: -
d_gene: TRBD1
CDR3nt: TGTGCCAGTAGTGCTGCCGGGACAGGATCCTACGAGCAGTACTTC
CDR3aa: CASSAAGTGSYEQYF

v_gene: TRBV28
len: 15
j_gene: TRBJ2-5
abundance: -
d_gene: TRBD1
CDR3nt: TGTGCCAGCAGTTGGGACAGGGGTTTTCAAGAGACCCAGTACTTC
CDR3aa: CASSWDRGFQETQYF

v_gene: TRBV7-2
len: 14
j_gene: TRBJ2-5
abundance: -
d_gene: TRBD2
CDR3nt: TGTGCCAGCAGCTCCGGGGGGGACCAGAAGACCCAGTACTTC
CDR3aa: CASSSGGDQKTQYF

v_gene: TRBV29-1
len: 13
j_gene: TRBJ2-7
abundance: -
d_gene: -
CDR3nt: TGCAGCGTTGAAGTACATGGCCCCTACGAGCAGTACTTC
CDR3aa: CSVEVHGPYEQYF

v_gene: TRBV7-2
len: 13
j_gene: TRBJ2-5
abundance: -
d_gene: -
CDR3nt: TGTGCCAGCAGCATTAGCGAGTGGGAGACCCAGTACTTC
CDR3aa: CASSISEWETQYF

v_gene: TRBV7-9
len: 14
j_gene: TRBJ1-3
abundance: -
d_gene: -
CDR3nt: TGTGCCAGCAGCTTAATCCAGGGTGGCGACACCATATATTTT
CDR3aa: CASSLIQGGDTIYF

v_gene: TRBV30
len: 14
j_gene: TRBJ1-5
abundance: once
d_gene: -
CDR3nt: TGTGCTGCTCTCCGGGACATAAAAACACAGCCCCAGCATTTT
CDR3aa: CAALRDIKTQPQHF

v_gene: TRBV10-2
len: 15
j_gene: TRBJ2-3
abundance: -
d_gene: -
CDR3nt: TGCGCCAGCAGTGATGACAAATACTTCACAGATACGCAGTATTTT
CDR3aa: CASSDDKYFTDTQYF

v_gene: TRBV4-1
len: 15
j_gene: TRBJ2-2
abundance: -
d_gene: TRBD1
CDR3nt: TGCGCCAGCAGCCACGAACAGGGGGGCACCGGGGAGCTGTTTTTT
CDR3aa: CASSHEQGGTGELFF

v_gene: TRBV5-6
len: 14
j_gene: TRBJ2-7
abundance: -
d_gene: -
CDR3nt: TGTGCCAGCAGCCTAGGAAAGAGTTCCTACGAGCAGTACTTC
CDR3aa: CASSLGKSSYEQYF

v_gene: TRBV5-1
len: 14
j_gene: TRBJ2-2
abundance: -
d_gene: -
CDR3nt: TGCGCCAGCAGCTTGGGCGGGCGGGCCGGGGAGCTGTTTTTT
CDR3aa: CASSLGGRAGELFF

v_gene: TRBV18
len: 14
j_gene: TRBJ2-5
abundance: -
d_gene: TRBD2
CDR3nt: TGTGCCAGCTCACGGGGACTAGCGGGAGAGACCCAGTACTTC
CDR3aa: CASSRGLAGETQYF

v_gene: TRBV4-3
len: 16
j_gene: TRBJ2-7
abundance: -
d_gene: -
CDR3nt: TGCGCCAGCAGCCAAGATCCGGATAGCGTTATCTACGAGCAGTACTTC
CDR3aa: CASSQDPDSVIYEQYF

v_gene: TRBV4-1
len: 14
j_gene: TRBJ2-3
abundance: -
d_gene: TRBD2
CDR3nt: TGCGCCAGCAGCCAAGCCGGGCCCCGGGACTACCTGTATTTT
CDR3aa: CASSQAGPRDYLYF

v_gene: TRBV7-9
len: 17
j_gene: TRBJ1-2
abundance: once
d_gene: -
CDR3nt: TGTGCCAGCAGCTCATCTGACATGCCACCCTTGGGTAGTGGCTACACCTTC
CDR3aa: CASSSSDMPPLGSGYTF

v_gene: TRBV7-9
len: 15
j_gene: TRBJ2-1
abundance: -
d_gene: TRBD2
CDR3nt: TGTGCCAGCAGCTCCGGACTAGGCCACGTTGATGAGCAGTTCTTC
CDR3aa: CASSSGLGHVDEQFF

v_gene: TRBV28
len: 18
j_gene: TRBJ2-6
abundance: -
d_gene: TRBD2
CDR3nt: TGTGCCAGCAGCCCACTAGCGGGAGGGGGCTCTGGGGCCAACGTCCTGACTTTC
CDR3aa: CASSPLAGGGSGANVLTF

v_gene: TRBV30
len: 10
j_gene: TRBJ1-2
abundance: -
d_gene: -
CDR3nt: TGTGCCTGGAGGGGGGGTGGCTACACCTTC
CDR3aa: CAWRGGGYTF

v_gene: TRBV7-9
len: 12
j_gene: TRBJ1-1
abundance: -
d_gene: -
CDR3nt: TGTGCCAGCACCAGAGGAGGCACTGAAGCTTTCTTT
CDR3aa: CASTRGGTEAFF

v_gene: TRBV6-4
len: 16
j_gene: TRBJ2-2
abundance: once
d_gene: TRBD1
CDR3nt: TGTGCCAGCTCCCCCTTGGGGACAGGTCACACCGGGGAGCTGTTTTTT
CDR3aa: CASSPLGTGHTGELFF

v_gene: TRBV10-3
len: 14
j_gene: TRBJ1-1
abundance: once
d_gene: -
CDR3nt: TGTGCCATCAGCCCCGCCGGGGGGGCCGCTGAAGCTTTCTTT
CDR3aa: CAISPAGGAAEAFF

v_gene: TRBV2
len: 15
j_gene: TRBJ2-1
abundance: -
d_gene: -
CDR3nt: TGTGCCAGCAGGGGCCCGGGATCCTCCTACAATGAGCAGTTCTTC
CDR3aa: CASRGPGSSYNEQFF

v_gene: TRBV28
len: 14
j_gene: TRBJ1-2
abundance: -
d_gene: -
CDR3nt: TGTGCCAGCAGACTATCCGGGGGGGGTGGTGGCTACACCTTC
CDR3aa: CASRLSGGGGGYTF

v_gene: TRBV20-1
len: 11
j_gene: TRBJ2-7
abundance: -
d_gene: TRBD2
CDR3nt: TGCAGTGGACTAGCGTCCTACGAGCAGTACTTC
CDR3aa: CSGLASYEQYF

v_gene: TRBV4-1
len: 14
j_gene: TRBJ2-1
abundance: once
d_gene: TRBD1
CDR3nt: TGCGCCAGCAGCCAACACGACAGGGAAGGGCTGCAGTTCTTC
CDR3aa: CASSQHDREGLQFF

v_gene: TRBV5-4
len: 13
j_gene: TRBJ1-1
abundance: -
d_gene: -
CDR3nt: TGTGCCAGCAGCTCACCGGGGAACACTGAAGCTTTCTTT
CDR3aa: CASSSPGNTEAFF

v_gene: TRBV27
len: 16
j_gene: TRBJ2-1
abundance: -
d_gene: -
CDR3nt: TGTGCCAGCAGTTTATCCCGGGACACGTACTACGGTGAGCAGTTCTTC
CDR3aa: CASSLSRDTYYGEQFF

v_gene: TRBV5-8
len: 14
j_gene: TRBJ1-3
abundance: once
d_gene: TRBD1
CDR3nt: TGTGCCAGCAGCACGGGACAGAACGGAAACACCATATATTTT
CDR3aa: CASSTGQNGNTIYF

v_gene: TRBV6-6
len: 15
j_gene: TRBJ2-7
abundance: -
d_gene: TRBD1
CDR3nt: TGTGCCAGCAGTTACTATGGGACAGGGGCCTACGAGCAGTACTTC
CDR3aa: CASSYYGTGAYEQYF

v_gene: TRBV7-2
len: 14
j_gene: TRBJ2-3
abundance: -
d_gene: -
CDR3nt: TGTGCCAGCAGCTCCGAAAGGGGTCCAAGTACGCAGTATTTT
CDR3aa: CASSSERGPSTQYF

v_gene: TRBV20-1
len: 11
j_gene: TRBJ2-3
abundance: -
d_gene: -
CDR3nt: TGCAGTGCTCCGCGATTGGATACGCAGTATTTT
CDR3aa: CSAPRLDTQYF

v_gene: TRBV10-2
len: 20
j_gene: TRBJ2-3
abundance: -
d_gene: TRBD2
CDR3nt: TGCGCCAGCAGTGAGCGCGGACTAGCGGGAGGGCCTAAGAGCACAGATACGCAGTATTTT
CDR3aa: CASSERGLAGGPKSTDTQYF

v_gene: TRBV28
len: 12
j_gene: TRBJ1-5
abundance: -
d_gene: -
CDR3nt: TGTGCCAGCAAGGGAGGGAATCAGCCCCAGCATTTT
CDR3aa: CASKGGNQPQHF

v_gene: TRBV7-9
len: 14
j_gene: TRBJ2-7
abundance: -
d_gene: TRBD1
CDR3nt: TGTGCCAGCGGAGGACAGGGGGCGTCGGGAGAGCAGTACTTC
CDR3aa: CASGGQGASGEQYF

v_gene: TRBV29-1
len: 13
j_gene: TRBJ2-3
abundance: -
d_gene: TRBD2
CDR3nt: TGCAGCGTTGACACGGGAGGAACAGATACGCAGTATTTT
CDR3aa: CSVDTGGTDTQYF

v_gene: TRBV9
len: 15
j_gene: TRBJ2-1
abundance: -
d_gene: TRBD2
CDR3nt: TGTGCCAGCAGTGATACTAGCGGGCCTTACAATGAGCAGTTCTTC
CDR3aa: CASSDTSGPYNEQFF

v_gene: TRBV6-6
len: 16
j_gene: TRBJ2-1
abundance: -
d_gene: -
CDR3nt: TGTGCCAGCAGTTTCCTCGGGGATTTTCCGTACAATGAGCAGTTCTTC
CDR3aa: CASSFLGDFPYNEQFF

v_gene: TRBV5-1
len: 14
j_gene: TRBJ1-4
abundance: -
d_gene: -
CDR3nt: TGCGCCAGCAGCTTGGGGCAGGGTAATGAAAAACTGTTTTTT
CDR3aa: CASSLGQGNEKLFF

v_gene: TRBV4-3
len: 15
j_gene: TRBJ2-2
abundance: -
d_gene: -
CDR3nt: TGCGCCAGCAGCCAAGGCGTAACCAACACCGGGGAGCTGTTTTTT
CDR3aa: CASSQGVTNTGELFF

v_gene: TRBV7-2
len: 14
j_gene: TRBJ2-7
abundance: -
d_gene: -
CDR3nt: TGTGCCAGCAGCTTAGGCGAGGGTTTCGACGAGCAGTACTTC
CDR3aa: CASSLGEGFDEQYF

v_gene: TRBV19
len: 14
j_gene: TRBJ2-1
abundance: once
d_gene: TRBD2
CDR3nt: TGTGCCAGTAGCAATCGGGGGGGCCCGGATGAGCAGTTCTTC
CDR3aa: CASSNRGGPDEQFF

v_gene: TRBV11-2
len: 14
j_gene: TRBJ2-1
abundance: -
d_gene: TRBD2
CDR3nt: TGTGCCAGCAGCTTAGATGTAGCGGGGGCGCAGCAGTTCTTC
CDR3aa: CASSLDVAGAQQFF

v_gene: TRBV19
len: 11
j_gene: TRBJ1-1
abundance: -
d_gene: TRBD1
CDR3nt: TGTGGGGGACAGTCGAACACTGAAGCTTTCTTT
CDR3aa: CGGQSNTEAFF

v_gene: TRBV19
len: 15
j_gene: TRBJ1-4
abundance: -
d_gene: -
CDR3nt: TGTGCCAGTAGTGCGGGTCCCGGATTCGGAGAAAAACTGTTTTTT
CDR3aa: CASSAGPGFGEKLFF